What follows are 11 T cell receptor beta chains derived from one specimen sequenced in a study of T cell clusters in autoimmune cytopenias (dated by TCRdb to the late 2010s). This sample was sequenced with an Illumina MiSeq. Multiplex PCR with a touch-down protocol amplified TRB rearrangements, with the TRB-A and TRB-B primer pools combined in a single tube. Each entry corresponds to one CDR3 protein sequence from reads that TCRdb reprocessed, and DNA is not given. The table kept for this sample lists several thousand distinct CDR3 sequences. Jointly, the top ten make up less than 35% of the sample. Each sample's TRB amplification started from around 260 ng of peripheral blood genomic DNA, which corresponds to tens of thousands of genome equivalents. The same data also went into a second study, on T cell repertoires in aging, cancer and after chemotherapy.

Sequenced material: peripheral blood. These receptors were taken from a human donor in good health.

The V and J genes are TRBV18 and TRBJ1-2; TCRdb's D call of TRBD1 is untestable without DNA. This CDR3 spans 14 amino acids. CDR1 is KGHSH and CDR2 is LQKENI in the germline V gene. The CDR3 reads CASSSTGTSYGYTF.

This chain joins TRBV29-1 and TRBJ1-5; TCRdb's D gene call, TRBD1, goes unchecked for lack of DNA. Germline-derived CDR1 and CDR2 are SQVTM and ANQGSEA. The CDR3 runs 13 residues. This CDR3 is CSAAGAHGQPQHF.

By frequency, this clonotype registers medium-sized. The CDR3 here is CALGREGPIQYF. The chain links TRBV30 to TRBJ2-4; the TCRdb call, TRBD2, lacks DNA for checking. The CDR3 sequence is 12 residues long. From germline, CDR1 is GTSNPN and CDR2 SVGIG (reference sequence). Full variable domain (missing parts from reference TRBV30 and TRBJ2-4): SQTIHQWPATLVQPVGSPLSLECTVEGTSNPNLYWYRQAAGRGLQLLFYSVGIGQISSEVPQNLSASRPQDRQFILSSKKLLLSDSGFYLCALGREGPIQYFGAGTRLSVL.

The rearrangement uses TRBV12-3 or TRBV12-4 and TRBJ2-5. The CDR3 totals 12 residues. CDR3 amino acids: CASSLVWETQYF.

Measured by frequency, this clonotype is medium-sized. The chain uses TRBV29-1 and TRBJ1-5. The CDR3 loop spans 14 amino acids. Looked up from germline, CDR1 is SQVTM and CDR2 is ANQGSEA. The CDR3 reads CSVGGATSNQPQHF.

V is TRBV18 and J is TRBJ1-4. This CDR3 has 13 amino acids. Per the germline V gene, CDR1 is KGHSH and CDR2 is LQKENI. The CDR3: CASSPPLDEKLFF.

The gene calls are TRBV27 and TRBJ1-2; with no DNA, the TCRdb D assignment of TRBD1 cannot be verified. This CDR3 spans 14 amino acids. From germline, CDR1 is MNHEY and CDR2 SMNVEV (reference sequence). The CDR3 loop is CASSRGLGNYGYTF.

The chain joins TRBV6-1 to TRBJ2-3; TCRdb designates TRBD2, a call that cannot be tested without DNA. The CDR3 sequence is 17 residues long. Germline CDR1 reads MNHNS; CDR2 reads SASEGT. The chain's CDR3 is CASKSLGLAGRGDTQYF.

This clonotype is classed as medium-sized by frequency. The CDR3 loop is CASRIQGFSNQPQHF. The chain is built from TRBV19 and TRBJ1-5; TCRdb proposes TRBD1, but this gene call is untestable without DNA. This CDR3 is 15 amino acids long. Germline V gene data show CDR1 as LNHDA and CDR2 as SQIVND (reference sequence).

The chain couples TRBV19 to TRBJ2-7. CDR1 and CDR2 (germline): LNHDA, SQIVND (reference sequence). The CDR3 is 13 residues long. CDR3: CASSIGLDYEQYF.

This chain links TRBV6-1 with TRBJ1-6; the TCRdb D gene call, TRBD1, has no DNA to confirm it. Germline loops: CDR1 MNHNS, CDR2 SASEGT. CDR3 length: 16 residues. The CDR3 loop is CASRQVSSFSNSPLHF.